The 28 T cell receptor beta chains below come from one sample, sequenced in a study of blood T cell repertoires in COVID-19. The repertoire was sequenced with immunoSEQ multiplex PCR; TCRdb's copy has only in-frame clones and lacks some. In the table there are tens of thousands of clones, 75% to 90% of which are singletons. Material for sequencing was peripheral blood. The source is a man in his 60s with acute or convalescent COVID-19.

The V and J genes are TRBV6-5 and TRBJ2-1; D not resolved. The CDR3 has 15 residues. Trimming pared 2 bases from V and 8 bases from J, leaving 16 bases between. Germline V CDR1 and CDR2: MNHEY, SVGAGI. The CDR3: CASSYPTYGGDEQFF. The CDR3 DNA reads as TGTGCCAGCAGTTACCCCACGTATGGTGGAGATGAGCAGTTCTTC.

The chain links TRBV28 to TRBJ1-4, with a tentative D call TRBD1 (5 bases). The CDR3 length is 14 residues. Between the trimmed V and J ends, which lost 5 bases and 8 bases, there was a span of 15 bases. CDR1 is MDHEN and CDR2 is SYDVKM in the germline V gene. The CDR3 reads CASSPRRTREKLFF. The CDR3 region has the DNA TGTGCCAGCAGTCCTAGGCGGACAAGGGAAAAACTGTTTTTT.

The chain combines TRBV7-2 with TRBJ2-4, with 7 nucleotides matching TRBD1. The CDR3 spans 15 residues. The V and J ends lost 6 bases and 9 bases, in that order; junction bases with no gene match: 14. Germline V gene sequence: CDR1 SGHTA, CDR2 FQGNSA. The CDR3 spells CASRIGQERFGIQYF. DNA of the CDR3: TGTGCCAGCAGGATTGGACAGGAACGGTTTGGCATTCAGTACTTC.

CDR3 sequence: CAISEGSLGSNQPQHF. The CDR3 nucleotides are TGTGCCATCAGTGAAGGTTCACTCGGGAGCAATCAGCCCCAGCATTTT. The V call is TRBV10-3, the J call TRBJ1-5, with D unresolved. Germline loops: CDR1 ENHRY, CDR2 SYGVKD. V lost 3 bases to trimming and J lost 1 base, with 13 bases between them. CDR3 length: 16 amino acids.

V and J are TRBV5-1 and TRBJ2-3; 8 bases map to TRBD2. The J segment lost 6 bases and the V segment lost 5 bases, leaving 14 bases of the junction unmatched. This CDR3 spans 16 amino acids. Germline V gene data show CDR1 as SGHRS and CDR2 as YFSETQ. CDR3 DNA: TGCGCCAGCAGTCAAACCGGGACTAGTTTTACGGATACGCAGTATTTT. Translating it yields CASSQTGTSFTDTQYF. The whole variable domain, filled in from reference TRBV5-1 and TRBJ2-3, reads KAGVTQTPRYLIKTRGQQVTLSCSPISGHRSVSWYQQTPGQGLQFLFEYFSETQRNKGNFPGRFSGRQFSNSRSEMNVSTLELGDSALYLCASSQTGTSFTDTQYFGPGTRLTVL.

The chain joins TRBV25-1 to TRBJ2-1; 9 bases align to TRBD2. After removal of 5 bases from V and 0 bases from J, the junction contained 5 bases not matched to a gene. Germline loops: CDR1 MGHDK, CDR2 SYGVNS. The CDR3 has 16 amino acids. Here the CDR3 reads CASSRGGRASYNEQFF. CDR3 nucleotides: TGTGCCAGCAGTAGGGGCGGGAGGGCCTCCTACAATGAGCAGTTCTTC. The full variable domain, completed using reference TRBV25-1 and TRBJ2-1, is EADIYQTPRYLVIGTGKKITLECSQTMGHDKMYWYQQDPGMELHLIHYSYGVNSTEKGDLSSESTVSRIRTEHFPLTLESARPSHTSQYLCASSRGGRASYNEQFFGPGTRLTVL.

The chain employs TRBV29-1 and TRBJ2-2; 7 bases are shared with TRBD1. CDR1 and CDR2 (germline): SQVTM, ANQGSEA. The CDR3 runs to 14 residues. V gave up 4 bases and J gave up 3 bases; unmatched junction bases: 5. The CDR3 nucleotides read TGCAGCGTTGGACAGGGTGGTTACACCGGGGAGCTGTTTTTT. Translation: CSVGQGGYTGELFF.

The V gene is TRBV5-6, the J gene TRBJ2-1; weak D call: TRBD2 (6 bases). The CDR3 has 13 amino acids. Germline CDR1 is SGHDT and CDR2 is YYEEEE. Trimming took 0 bases from V and 8 from J, leaving 9 bases between them. CDR3 loop: CASSLGGRYEQFF. The CDR3 bases are TGTGCCAGCAGCTTGGGGGGGAGGTATGAGCAGTTCTTC. The full variable domain, in which reference TRBV5-6 and TRBJ2-1 provide the parts outside the CDR3, is DAGVTQSPTHLIKTRGQQVTLRCSPKSGHDTVSWYQQALGQGPQFIFQYYEEEERQRGNFPDRFSGHQFPNYSSELNVNALLLGDSALYLCASSLGGRYEQFFGPGTRLTVL.

The chain has TRBV19 and TRBJ2-1, with 7 bases matching TRBD2. This CDR3 contains 16 residues. With 4 bases clipped from V and 5 bases from J, the junction kept 11 bases outside the gene matches. Per the germline V gene, CDR1 is LNHDA and CDR2 is SQIVND (reference sequence). The CDR3: CASSTGGGLGNNEQFF. CDR3 sequence (DNA): TGTGCCAGTAGTACGGGAGGAGGACTAGGTAACAATGAGCAGTTCTTC.

This chain uses TRBV2 with TRBJ2-1; possible D gene TRBD2, 6 bases. Germline loops: CDR1 SNHLY, CDR2 FYNNEI. The V end lost 9 bases, the J end lost 6 bases, and 18 bases lay between the germline ends. This CDR3 has 14 amino acids. The CDR3 protein is CASSGTLTRNEQFF. The CDR3 coding sequence is TGTGCCAGTTCCGGGACTCTTACTCGCAATGAGCAGTTCTTC.

The rearrangement joins TRBV5-7 to TRBJ1-1, with 7 bases matching TRBD1. TRBV5-7 is placed among ORFs of uncertain function. With 2 bases clipped from V and 7 bases from J, the junction kept 8 bases outside the gene matches. There are 14 residues in the CDR3. For the CDR3, the DNA is TGTGCCAGCAGCTTAGAACAGGGGTGGGATGAAGCTTTCTTT. Translation: CASSLEQGWDEAFF.

The chain recombines TRBV5-1 with TRBJ2-5, with TRBD2 as a possible D gene (5 bases). The V end was cut by 3 bases, the J end by 2 bases, with 14 bases between. Germline V gene data show CDR1 as SGHRS and CDR2 as YFSETQ. This CDR3 is built from 15 residues. The CDR3 reads CASSSVVGVQETQYF. CDR3 DNA: TGCGCCAGCAGCTCGGTTGTGGGAGTACAAGAGACCCAGTACTTC. The variable domain in full, completed from reference TRBV5-1 and TRBJ2-5, reads KAGVTQTPRYLIKTRGQQVTLSCSPISGHRSVSWYQQTPGQGLQFLFEYFSETQRNKGNFPGRFSGRQFSNSRSEMNVSTLELGDSALYLCASSSVVGVQETQYFGPGTRLLVL.

V gene TRBV5-6 combines with J gene TRBJ2-7, with 9 positions matching TRBD1. The CDR3 totals 15 residues. The trim removed 0 bases at V and 6 bases at J, leaving 7 bases unmatched. From germline, CDR1 is SGHDT and CDR2 YYEEEE. CDR3 region: CASSLGQGDNGEQYF. CDR3 DNA: TGTGCCAGCAGCTTGGGACAGGGGGACAACGGCGAGCAGTACTTC.

The V and J genes are TRBV5-1 and TRBJ2-5, with D hard to call. V lost 5 bases and J lost 1, with 3 bases in between. There are 11 residues in the CDR3. Germline CDR1 and CDR2: SGHRS and YFSETQ. This chain's CDR3 is CASRAQETQYF. CDR3 nucleotide sequence: TGCGCCAGCAGGGCCCAAGAGACCCAGTACTTC.

This chain connects TRBV3-1 (or the pseudogene TRBV3-2) to TRBJ2-1; D is possibly TRBD2 (6 bases). V dropped 4 bases and J dropped 4 bases, with 11 bases sitting between them. The CDR3 sequence is 14 residues long. Germline-derived CDR1 and CDR2 are LGHDT and YNNKEL (reference sequence). CDR3 DNA sequence: TGTGCCAGCAGCCTGACTAGTTCGTACAATGAGCAGTTCTTC. As protein: CASSLTSSYNEQFF.

CDR3 nucleotides: TGTGCCATCAGTGAGGCCCAGGGGGAATATGGCTACACCTTC. Translation: CAISEAQGEYGYTF. J is TRBJ1-2 and V is TRBV10-3; 7 bases agree with TRBD1. Germline trimming cut 2 bases from V and 5 bases from J; bases unmatched to any gene: 5. This CDR3 has 14 amino acids. Germline V gives CDR1 ENHRY, CDR2 SYGVKD.

The rearrangement joins TRBV5-1 to TRBJ2-7; 10 bases align to TRBD1. CDR1 is SGHRS and CDR2 is YFSETQ in the germline V gene. Trimming at V came to 4 bases and at J to 3 bases, leaving 7 bases not matched to a gene. This CDR3 is built from 15 residues. CDR3 sequence reads: CASSQGTGAVYEQYF. For the CDR3, the DNA is TGCGCCAGCAGCCAAGGGACAGGGGCAGTCTACGAGCAGTACTTC.

Written as DNA, the CDR3 is TGCGCCAGCACCTGGAGGAGGACAGGGGGCTGCAATCAGCCCCAGCATTTT. Translation: CASTWRRTGGCNQPQHF. The chain uses TRBV5-1 and TRBJ1-5; TRBD1 agrees at 11 bases. V lost 6 bases and J lost 2; bases outside the gene matches: 10. Germline loops: CDR1 SGHRS, CDR2 YFSETQ. This CDR3 spans 17 amino acids.

The rearrangement uses TRBV29-1 and TRBJ1-4, with 8 bases that match TRBD1. The CDR3 spans 13 residues. V lost 5 bases to trimming and J lost 5 bases; unmatched junction nucleotides: 4. CDR1 and CDR2 from the germline V gene are SQVTM and ANQGSEA. The CDR3, as DNA: TGCAGCGTTAGGACAGGGACCAATGAAAAACTGTTTTTT. Translated, it gives CSVRTGTNEKLFF.

The V call is TRBV28, the J call TRBJ1-3, with a tentative D call TRBD1 (5 bases). This CDR3 spans 15 amino acids. V was cut by 1 base and J by 0 bases, with 7 bases left in between. CDR1 is MDHEN, CDR2 SYDVKM, per germline. The CDR3 DNA reads as TGTGCCAGCAGTTTATCAGGGTCCTCTGGAAACACCATATATTTT. Translated: CASSLSGSSGNTIYF.

The rearrangement links TRBV7-2 to TRBJ2-5, with TRBD2 identical over 9 bases. Germline CDR1 reads SGHTA; CDR2 reads FQGNSA. Trimming cost V 1 base and J 5 bases; bases outside gene matches: 14. This CDR3 contains 18 residues. The CDR3 sequence: CASSLVLLAGPGGETQYF. The CDR3 DNA follows: TGTGCCAGCAGCTTAGTACTTCTAGCGGGACCAGGTGGGGAGACCCAGTACTTC. Using reference TRBV7-2 and TRBJ2-5 for the parts outside the CDR3, the full variable domain is GAGVSQSPSNKVTEKGKDVELRCDPISGHTALYWYRQSLGQGLEFLIYFQGNSAPDKSGLPSDRFSAERTGGSVSTLTIQRTQQEDSAVYLCASSLVLLAGPGGETQYFGPGTRLLVL.

Here the CDR3 DNA reads TGTGCCAGCAGACCCGGGACAGGGGAATGGTATGGCTACACCTTC. This encodes CASRPGTGEWYGYTF. This rearrangement joins TRBV6-5 to TRBJ1-2; 10 positions agree with TRBD1. With V trimmed by 6 bases and J by 5 bases, 9 bases remained unmatched. Germline values: CDR1 MNHEY, CDR2 SVGAGI. This CDR3 region has 15 residues.

This clone was picked up a small number of times. DNA of the CDR3: TGTGCCAGCAGTTATGCGGCAGGGGGAACAACTGAAGCTTTCTTT. Its translation: CASSYAAGGTTEAFF. The chain has TRBV6-5 and TRBJ1-1; 7 nucleotides match TRBD1. The junction had 9 bases not matched to a gene; V was cut back by 3 bases and J by 5 bases. The germline V gene has CDR1 MNHEY and CDR2 SVGAGI. The CDR3 loop spans 15 amino acids.

J is TRBJ1-5 and V is TRBV7-8, with TRBD1 as a possible D gene (5 bases). V dropped 3 bases and J dropped 4 bases, with 13 bases sitting between them. CDR1 SGHVS and CDR2 FQNEAQ come from the germline V gene. CDR3 length: 15 residues. Here the CDR3 DNA reads TGTGCCAGCAGCTTGGGGCGGGGGATGAATCAGCCCCAGCATTTT. This gives the protein CASSLGRGMNQPQHF.

The rearrangement joins TRBV14 to TRBJ2-1, with a tentative D call TRBD2 (6 bases). V lost 0 bases and J lost 11, with 11 bases in between. Looked up from germline, CDR1 is SGHDN and CDR2 is FVKESK. There are 13 residues in the CDR3. CDR3: CASSQDSGIQQFF. CDR3 DNA sequence: TGTGCCAGCAGCCAAGATAGCGGAATACAGCAGTTCTTC.

The chain carries TRBV5-6 and TRBJ2-1; 8 nucleotides align to TRBD1. CDR1 and CDR2 (germline): SGHDT, YYEEEE. This CDR3 comprises 14 residues. V gave up 5 bases and J gave up 10 bases; unmatched junction bases: 11. The CDR3 region has the DNA TGTGCCAGCAGTTACGGACAGGGTATCAGAGAGCAGTTCTTC. Protein product: CASSYGQGIREQFF.

In nucleotides, the CDR3 is TGTGCCAGCAGTGAAGGGTCCAGGGCTGGTGAAAAACTGTTTTTT. Its translation is CASSEGSRAGEKLFF. The V and J genes are TRBV6-1 and TRBJ1-4; a weak D match, TRBD1 (5 bases). Germline V CDR1 and CDR2: MNHNS, SASEGT. V lost 1 base to trimming and J lost 7 bases, with 13 bases between them. The CDR3 is made up of 15 amino acids.

This clone was recorded a few times. The rearrangement links TRBV6-5 to TRBJ2-7, with D possibly TRBD2 on 5 matching bases. Germline CDR1 MNHEY, CDR2 SVGAGI. This CDR3 comprises 15 residues. Between the trimmed V and J ends, which lost 8 bases and 4 bases, there was a span of 21 bases. The CDR3 loop is CASQIHSPPGYEQYF. For the CDR3, the DNA is TGTGCCAGCCAGATCCACTCCCCGCCGGGGTACGAGCAGTACTTC.